Below, 10 T cell receptor beta chains from the same sample are listed, as sequenced in a study of T-cell memory formation after mild COVID-19. TCRdb used MiXCR to reprocess the 5' RACE reads, holding one entry per CDR3 protein. Among 30,000 to 45,000 distinct CDR3 sequences, about an eighth were seen once, and the ten largest hold 25% to 30%. What was sequenced was PBMCs or a T cell subset sorted from them (not recorded which). Source of these receptors: a man aged 18 to 29 who had mild COVID-19 (a few samples of this study predate the infection). Cell type and time point are not known.

This clonotype was detected many times. The V gene is TRBV20-1, the J gene TRBJ2-4; TRBD1 might be the D (6 bases). Per the germline V gene, CDR1 is DFQATT and CDR2 is SNEGSKA (reference sequence). V gave up 3 bases and J gave up 5 bases, with 11 bases separating them. The CDR3 is 13 amino acids. As DNA, the CDR3 is TGCAGTGCTAGCGGACAGCCCGAAAACATTCAGTACTTC. This gives the protein CSASGQPENIQYF.

This clonotype has just a few counts. V usage is TRBV27 and J usage is TRBJ1-1, with 7 bases that match TRBD1. The CDR3 runs 14 residues. Germline assignment: CDR1 MNHEY and CDR2 SMNVEV (reference sequence). The trim removed 6 bases at V and 2 bases at J, leaving 6 bases unmatched. Written as DNA, the CDR3 is TGTGCCAGCAGCCCCGGGACAGCAAACACTGAAGCTTTCTTT. It is translated as CASSPGTANTEAFF.

V and J are TRBV20-1 and TRBJ2-7, with D tentatively TRBD2 (5 bases). In germline, CDR1 is DFQATT, CDR2 SNEGSKA (reference sequence). The CDR3 length is 14 residues. Trimming pared 2 bases from V and 0 bases from J, leaving 11 bases between. The CDR3, as DNA: TGCAGTGCTAGATCTGCCGGGGTCTCCTACGAGCAGTACTTC. Protein: CSARSAGVSYEQYF.

In this sample, this clonotype turned up many times. The J gene is TRBJ2-1, the V gene TRBV3-1; possibly TRBD1 for D (7 bases). CDR1 is LGHDT and CDR2 is YNNKEL in the germline V gene (reference sequence). The V gene lost 3 bases and the J gene lost 4 bases, with 13 bases spanning the gap. CDR3 length: 15 amino acids. The CDR3 DNA reads TGTGCCAGCAGCCAGGGGACAGCGGGTTACAATGAGCAGTTCTTC. Translating gives CASSQGTAGYNEQFF.

In its sample, this clonotype was seen many times. The chain links TRBV5-1 to TRBJ1-1, with a weak D call TRBD1 (5 bases). The germline V and J ends were trimmed by 6 bases and 3 bases, with 18 bases remaining between them. This CDR3 comprises 15 residues. Germline CDR1 SGHRS, CDR2 YFSETQ. The CDR3 reads CASKEPRVGDTEAFF. CDR3 bases: TGCGCCAGCAAGGAACCTCGCGTAGGGGACACTGAAGCTTTCTTT.

This clonotype was seen at least ten times. The J gene is TRBJ2-7, the V gene TRBV19; 7 nucleotides line up with TRBD1. V was clipped by 0 bases and J by 0 bases; unmatched bases: 11. CDR1 LNHDA and CDR2 SQIVND come from the germline V gene (reference sequence). This CDR3 spans 18 amino acids. Here the CDR3 DNA reads TGTGCCAGTAGTATAGATCGAGGATGTCGGGACAGCTCCTACGAGCAGTACGTC. As protein: CASSIDRGCRDSSYEQYV.

This clonotype was seen repeatedly, ten times or more. The chain has TRBV15 and TRBJ1-5, with TRBD1 identical over 7 bases. The germline V gene encodes CDR1 LNHNV and CDR2 YYDKDF (reference sequence). The CDR3 totals 14 residues. Germline trimming cut 5 bases from V and 5 bases from J; bases unmatched to any gene: 6. CDR3 nucleotides: TGTGCCACCAGCCGCCGCGGGACAGATCAGCCCCAGCATTTT. Translated: CATSRRGTDQPQHF.

The chain combines TRBV1 with TRBJ2-7. TRBV1 is described as a pseudogene. This CDR3 comprises 13 residues. The CDR3 is CTSSQPMSYEQYF. In DNA form, the CDR3 reads TGCACCAGCAGCCAACCTATGTCCTACGAGCAGTACTTC.

In its sample, this clonotype ranks as hyperexpanded. The rearrangement uses TRBV20-1 and TRBJ1-1, with unresolved D. This CDR3 contains 12 residues. Germline CDR1 DFQATT, CDR2 SNEGSKA (reference sequence). The V gene lost 3 bases and the J gene lost 3 bases, with 8 bases spanning the gap. The DNA for the CDR3 is TGCAGTGCTAGGGTTCGCGACACTGAAGCTTTCTTT. The encoded protein is CSARVRDTEAFF.

This chain links TRBV3-1 with TRBJ2-6; possible D gene TRBD1, 6 bases. The V end lost 1 base, the J end lost 1 base, and 8 bases lay between the germline ends. The CDR3 runs 16 residues. The germline V gene has CDR1 LGHDT and CDR2 YNNKEL (reference sequence). Here the CDR3 reads CASSQGTASGANVLTF. The DNA for the CDR3 is TGTGCCAGCAGCCAAGGGACAGCTTCTGGGGCCAACGTCCTGACTTTC.